This T cell receptor beta chain appears in the sequencing data of a study of cytomegalovirus exposure and HLA in healthy donors (dated by TCRdb to about 2017). Study-wide context: In an earlier analysis of several hundred of the donors, 250 to 350 Gb of sequence data and 100 million or so unique TCR beta sequences from 180 million or so T cells were reported. An early release covering roughly 580 HLA-typed donors comprised 250 to 350 gigabases of sequencing data and around 80 million unique TCR sequences. Among the 398 genotyped donors, around 81% belonged to the genetic ancestry cluster associated with self-reported Caucasian donors. The study aimed to test whether cataloging public T cell receptors could reveal signatures of past pathogen exposure. The T cell repertoires of under 750 subjects were profiled by immunosequencing and related to cytomegalovirus serostatus. Along with the approximately 670-subject first cohort, a separate validation cohort of over 90 different subjects was used. High-throughput TCR immunosequencing, statistical association of individual TCRs with disease status, and machine learning were combined to predict cytomegalovirus infection status. In a later analysis, previously published TCR beta repertoires from 666 donors were re-analyzed and high-resolution HLA genotyping was added so that TCR occurrence patterns could be studied. Rather than drawing on any new phenotypic data, the later analysis identified candidate immune exposures from TCR beta sequences and the way those sequences occurred across donors. To decide whether each TCR beta V gene segment behaved as functional or pseudogenic, an earlier analysis of approximately 600 of the donors relied on high-throughput TCR beta sequencing. Alongside the repertoire data, information on donor age, sex, ethnicity and CMV serostatus was compiled. A later genetic analysis took genome-wide SNP genotypes for about three fifths of the 666 donors and used that subset as a discovery cohort. All discovery cohort repertoires had been generated using a single sequencing platform. Class I and class II HLA loci were covered by the typing at four-digit resolution. Typing coverage varied by locus: about 629-640 donors for A, B, C, DRB1 and DQB1; 500 to 550 for DQA1; around 570 for DPA1; approximately 470 for DPB1. About five DR-DQ haplotypes were handled as single units for association and clustering because linkage in the cohort was strong. Among some 410 genotyped donors of the cohort, an average of 235,054 unique TCR beta nucleotide sequences were sequenced per donor, roughly a sixth of them non-productive.

The protocol used for the library was the immunoSEQ multiplex PCR assay. For the multiplex PCR, a mixture combining 60 forward primers for TCR Vbeta segments and 13 reverse primers for TCR Jbeta segments was used. Amplification of the CDR3 region of rearranged TCR beta genes was performed with a multiplex PCR assay on genomic DNA. Amplified TCR beta libraries were sequenced as 87-base-pair reads on the Illumina HiSeq System. In the paper's pipeline: In a later analysis, 77 million or so unique TCR beta chains were counted across the approximately 620 repertoires, and roughly 10 million of these chains were shared by at least two donors. To remove PCR and sequencing errors, raw reads were error-corrected and collapsed into unique sequences using a nearest-neighbor algorithm that merged closely related sequences. CDR3 sequences were aligned to IMGT reference sequences to assign V, D and J gene segments. Each retained sequence needed at least a six-nucleotide match to both a V gene segment and a J gene segment. A rearrangement was called productive if the CDR3 had no stop codons and remained in frame with V and J, and every other rearrangement was called non-productive. Following IMGT convention, CDR3 was defined as the stretch from the second conserved V-encoded cysteine up to the conserved J-encoded phenylalanine. The earlier analysis of 587 of the donors excluded sequences that lacked an unambiguous match to a single V gene segment. An earlier analysis of a few hundred of the donors called V segments functional above 56.7% productive rearrangements and segregating when the between-donor standard deviation exceeded 5%. A statistical classification framework was built to diagnose cytomegalovirus status from the catalog of TCR beta chain sequences. In a later analysis, TCR nucleotide sequences were compared against IMGT/GENE-DB human TR gene sequences so that V and J genes could be assigned. A later analysis assigned CDR3 sequences and most-parsimonious VDJ recombination scenarios with the TCRdist pipeline. In a later analysis, every TCR beta chain was defined by the combination of its CDR3 amino acid sequence and its V-gene family, and reads without a unique V-gene family were dropped. In a later analysis, several hundred highly shared, low-generation-probability nucleotide sequences were removed to address suspected cross-contamination and a sequencing artifact. For each public chain, a later analysis derived a clonal expansion index from normalized ranks of inferred template counts within each repertoire. In a later analysis, generation probabilities were computed using a VDJ recombination model fitted to out-of-frame rearrangements, and the results were checked against IGoR. In a later analysis, TCR-TCR, TCR-HLA and TCR-CMV co-occurrence was scored with hypergeometric tests, and a repertoire-size bias correction was applied to TCR pairs. To estimate false discovery rates, a later analysis permuted the HLA or CMV assignments 20 times. In a later analysis, co-occurring TCRs were grouped using DBSCAN, with TCRdist sequence similarity added in when clustering inside HLA-allele-positive subsets. Repertoires with fewer than 30,000 or more than 120,000 public chains were left out of co-occurrence clustering, as were about 5 repertoires with anomalous nucleotide sharing. The table comes from immuneACCESS by way of TCRdb, which keeps in-frame sequences with V and J called. Part of the clones is missing from these tables; in studies checked, under half for an unresolved V gene and the rest for unknown reasons. D and trimming come from the DNA, and the V and J calls and clone size come from that table. The sample includes 130,000 or so clones, with approximately 72% observed a single time. Clones ranked in the top ten supply 1.5% of the sample.

For CDR1 and CDR2, the germline V gene lists SNHLY and FYNNEI. The germline V and J ends show losses of 6 bases and 10 bases respectively, and no gene match explains 9 bases of the junction. The CDR3 has 12 amino acids, counting the end cysteine and phenylalanine. The sequence is cut down to CDR3 DNA, 36 bases in frame from base 1. In this sample, this clone turned up a few times. Its antigen specificity is not known. Per-base quality was not reported, and no clone a single base away is much larger than it. What the research found in general, with its limitations: In an earlier analysis of 587 of the donors, most TCR beta V segments appeared in productive rearrangements about 87% or about 30% of the time, broadly matching IMGT annotations. A later analysis reported that several top co-occurrence clusters appeared linked to parvovirus B19, influenza, CMV and Epstein-Barr virus. Linkage disequilibrium might explain the correlated functional status among segregating V segments, but an unknown experimental factor could not be excluded. When HLA alleles, especially DR and DQ, strongly co-occurred, attributing TCR associations to individual alleles was difficult. In this cohort, only TCR beta chains were sequenced, and detectable features were limited by the absence of alpha or paired-chain data. A later analysis found that most CMV-associated TCR beta chains appeared HLA-restricted, with HLA associations seemingly driven largely by CMV exposure. A later genetic analysis reported fewer N-insertions in productive TCRs among donors in an Asian-associated ancestry cluster than the roughly 700-donor mean. Most TCR sequences were seen in very few donors, while some public TCRs were found in many individuals. A group of highly shared sequence variants was considered likely to be a technical artifact of the sequencing pipeline. The classifier was reported to diagnose cytomegalovirus status with high specificity and sensitivity in both the original and validation cohorts. In a later analysis, TCR association rates were found to vary across HLA loci, with the most associated TCRs seen for DRB1 alleles and the fewest for HLA-C alleles. In vitro tests confirmed that a few of the cytomegalovirus-associated TCR beta chains recognize cytomegalovirus antigens. Because counts were too low, approximately 15 rarely observed V segments, including chromosome 9 orphons, were excluded from the earlier analysis of 587 of the donors. Because HLA typing was missing for some donors at each locus, association tests included only the typed subset. For the cohort, immune exposure information was limited to CMV serostatus. Some IMGT-functional V segments, including TRBV6-2 and TRBV6-3, could not be distinguished by the 87-base-pair reads and were therefore excluded. It was suggested by the authors that the approach could potentially be generalized to other disease states and immunological phenotypes. A further reported finding was that TCR beta sequences accurately predicted the HLA-A and HLA-B alleles for most subjects in the first cohort. The study gave a list of about 160 TCR beta chains associated with cytomegalovirus. A later analysis associated around 16,000 TCR beta sequences with specific HLA alleles at a false discovery rate of 0.05. In a later genetic analysis, a missense DCLRE1C variant was associated with V-gene and J-gene trimming of TCR beta chains, and the association was replicated in an independent cohort. Sequencing depth was assumed to be roughly uniform across donors in the presence/absence analyses, though that assumption may not hold. Compared with equally common non-associated chains, HLA-associated TCR beta chains in a later analysis were more clonally expanded and had lower generation probabilities.

The cohort consisted of hundreds of healthy bone marrow donors. Cohort members were all nominally healthy when sampled, although unrecorded immune exposures were likely present. The donor was CMV seronegative and was included in the group of about 400 seronegative cohort members. Each donor provided a peripheral blood sample, and peripheral blood mononuclear cells were used for TCR beta sequencing. The Qiagen DNeasy Blood Extraction Kit was used to extract genomic DNA from the blood cell samples. The receptor was isolated from a man aged 18-30 years in good health and CMV-seronegative. The sequencing input was PBMCs. The chain employs TRBV2 and TRBJ2-7, and 7 junction bases match TRBD1. Read as DNA, the sequence is TGTGCCAGCAGCCCCTGGACAGGCTCCCAGTACTTC. It translates to CASSPWTGSQYF.